Given below is one T cell receptor beta chain in context. This entry comes from a study of cytomegalovirus exposure and HLA in healthy donors. Background on the study: Out of about 170 million T cells, an earlier analysis found about 120 million unique TCR beta sequences in total. Ancestry clustering placed about four fifths of under 450 genotyped donors in the Caucasian-associated cluster.

The PCR made use of 60 Vbeta and 13 Jbeta primers. Using immunoSEQ multiplex PCR, the repertoire was profiled, and TCRdb retains in-frame clones only, with some absent. The profile covers over 95,000 clones, with approximately 74% appearing a single time and around 4.3% taken by the ten largest. Looked up from germline, CDR1 is MNHEY and CDR2 is SVGAGI. This CDR3 comprises 15 residues. Germline trimming cut 6 bases from V and 8 bases from J; bases unmatched to any gene: 12. The receptor was isolated from a woman between 40 and 50 years old in good health and CMV-seropositive. The sample comprised PBMCs. V gene TRBV6-5 combines with J gene TRBJ2-2; 7 positions agree with TRBD2. The CDR3 protein is CASSPGGSLDGELFF. The CDR3, as DNA: TGTGCCAGCAGCCCCGGGGGGTCCCTTGATGGGGAGCTGTTTTTT.